The entry that follows covers one T cell receptor beta chain sequence. Its matching antigen is unknown. Random hexamers served to reverse transcribe about 0.45 to 1 ug RNA. By means of immunoSEQ multiplex PCR, TCR beta CDR3 spanning 54 Vbeta and 13 Jbeta underwent amplification. TCRdb reprocessed the immunoSEQ multiplex PCR reads via MiXCR and lists one record per CDR3 protein. In the table there are around 170,000 distinct CDR3 sequences, 95% of which are singletons. The sample comes from a study of CD8 T cells in Susac syndrome. Looking at the study overall: Sequencing included Susac syndrome patients, about 6 of them with active disease and roughly 8 in remission. Whole-study findings and limits: Sixteen Susac-specific public clones were found in total CD8+ repertoires and roughly 5 in CD8+ TEMRA repertoires.

The TEMRA cells underwent FACS enrichment, while the CD8+ and CD4+ T cells underwent negative isolation. The TCR comes from a human donor with Susac syndrome. The sample comprised CD8+ T cells from PBMCs.

CDR3 sequence: CASSQGLWVGQPQHF. The CDR3 coding sequence is TGCGCCAGCAGCCAAGGCCTTTGGGTGGGGCAGCCCCAGCATTTT. V gene TRBV4-1 combines with J gene TRBJ1-5, with unresolved D. CDR1 is MGHRA, CDR2 YSYEKL, per germline. The CDR3 is 15 amino acids. Between the trimmed V and J ends, which lost 1 base and 7 bases, there was a span of 14 bases.